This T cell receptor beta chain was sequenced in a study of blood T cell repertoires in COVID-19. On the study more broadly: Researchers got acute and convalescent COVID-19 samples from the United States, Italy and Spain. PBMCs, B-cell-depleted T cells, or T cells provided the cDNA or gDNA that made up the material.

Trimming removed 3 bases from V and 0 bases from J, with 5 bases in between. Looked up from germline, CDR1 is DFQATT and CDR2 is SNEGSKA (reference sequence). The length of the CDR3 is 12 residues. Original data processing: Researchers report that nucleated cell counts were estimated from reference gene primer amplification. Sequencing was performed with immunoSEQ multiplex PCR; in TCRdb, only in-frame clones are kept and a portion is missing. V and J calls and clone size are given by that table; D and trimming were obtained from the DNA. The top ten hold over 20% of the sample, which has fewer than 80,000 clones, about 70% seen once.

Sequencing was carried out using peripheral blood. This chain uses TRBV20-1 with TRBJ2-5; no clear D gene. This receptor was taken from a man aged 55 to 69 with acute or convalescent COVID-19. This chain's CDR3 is CSASLDQETQYF. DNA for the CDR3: TGCAGTGCTAGTCTCGACCAAGAGACCCAGTACTTC.